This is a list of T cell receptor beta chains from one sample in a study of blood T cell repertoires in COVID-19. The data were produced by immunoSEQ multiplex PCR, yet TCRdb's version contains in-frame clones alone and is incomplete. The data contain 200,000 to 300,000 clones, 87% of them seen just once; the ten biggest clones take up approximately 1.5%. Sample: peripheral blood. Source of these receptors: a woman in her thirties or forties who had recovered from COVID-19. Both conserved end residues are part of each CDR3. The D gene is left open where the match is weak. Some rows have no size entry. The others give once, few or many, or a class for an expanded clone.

CDR3 DNA: TGCGCCAGCAGTGATTGGGCAGGCCCAAGCAATCAGCCCCAGCATTTT
CDR3 protein: CASSDWAGPSNQPQHF
J gene: TRBJ1-5
clone size: -
D gene: -
V gene: TRBV10-2

CDR3 DNA: TGTGCCATCAGTGAGTCGGCCAGGGGCAATCAGCCCCAGCATTTT
CDR3 protein: CAISESARGNQPQHF
J gene: TRBJ1-5
clone size: -
D gene: -
V gene: TRBV10-3

CDR3 DNA: TGTGCTAGCAGTTCGGGACTAGGGAACACCGGGGAGCTGTTTTTT
CDR3 protein: CASSSGLGNTGELFF
J gene: TRBJ2-2
clone size: -
D gene: TRBD2
V gene: TRBV7-7

CDR3 DNA: TGTGCCAGCAGCTCGCGGCTTTCGGGTATCTGGGGGGAGGGCACAGATACGCAGTATTTT
CDR3 protein: CASSSRLSGIWGEGTDTQYF
J gene: TRBJ2-3
clone size: -
D gene: -
V gene: TRBV13

CDR3 DNA: TGTGCCAGCAGCTTGGACAGGACCGCCTACGAGCAGTACTTC
CDR3 protein: CASSLDRTAYEQYF
J gene: TRBJ2-7
clone size: -
D gene: TRBD1
V gene: TRBV7-8

CDR3 DNA: TGTGCCAGCAGCTTAATCAGGGGTGGGACCCAGTACTTC
CDR3 protein: CASSLIRGGTQYF
J gene: TRBJ2-5
clone size: once
D gene: -
V gene: TRBV7-9

CDR3 DNA: TGTGCCAGCAGTGCGTTATATGGCTACACCTTC
CDR3 protein: CASSALYGYTF
J gene: TRBJ1-2
clone size: -
D gene: -
V gene: TRBV28

CDR3 DNA: TGTGCCAGCAGTCCCCTACAGGGGCTCTATGGCTACACCTTC
CDR3 protein: CASSPLQGLYGYTF
J gene: TRBJ1-2
clone size: -
D gene: TRBD1
V gene: TRBV27

CDR3 DNA: TGCGCCAGCAGCACCCGGGACAGGGGGCGAGAGCAGTACTTC
CDR3 protein: CASSTRDRGREQYF
J gene: TRBJ2-7
clone size: few
D gene: TRBD1
V gene: TRBV5-1

CDR3 DNA: TGTGCCAGCAGTCGACAGGGGGCGGTAAACACTGAAGCTTTCTTT
CDR3 protein: CASSRQGAVNTEAFF
J gene: TRBJ1-1
clone size: -
D gene: TRBD1
V gene: TRBV28

CDR3 DNA: TGCAGCGTTCCGGCGGCGGGGGCCGACGGTGGCTACACCTTC
CDR3 protein: CSVPAAGADGGYTF
J gene: TRBJ1-2
clone size: -
D gene: -
V gene: TRBV29-1

CDR3 DNA: TGCGCCAGTAATACAGGAAGGGCAACTAATGAAAAACTGTTTTTT
CDR3 protein: CASNTGRATNEKLFF
J gene: TRBJ1-4
clone size: -
D gene: -
V gene: TRBV5-1

CDR3 DNA: TGTGCCAGTAGCCCTAGCGGGGCACTTCACTACGAGCAGTACTTC
CDR3 protein: CASSPSGALHYEQYF
J gene: TRBJ2-7
clone size: -
D gene: TRBD2
V gene: TRBV19

CDR3 DNA: TGCGCCAGCAGCTCGCGACTAGCGGGGGGGCAAGAGACCCAGTACTTC
CDR3 protein: CASSSRLAGGQETQYF
J gene: TRBJ2-5
clone size: -
D gene: TRBD2
V gene: TRBV5-1

CDR3 DNA: TGTGCCAGCAGCCGGACAGGGGGCTCTGGAAACACCATATATTTT
CDR3 protein: CASSRTGGSGNTIYF
J gene: TRBJ1-3
clone size: -
D gene: TRBD1
V gene: TRBV5-5

CDR3 DNA: TGCGCCAGCAGCTTGTCGGCGACAGCCAACACTGAAGCTTTCTTT
CDR3 protein: CASSLSATANTEAFF
J gene: TRBJ1-1
clone size: -
D gene: -
V gene: TRBV5-1

CDR3 DNA: TGTGCCATCAGTGAGTCGGGACTCAGCTCCTACAATGAGCAGTTCTTC
CDR3 protein: CAISESGLSSYNEQFF
J gene: TRBJ2-1
clone size: few
D gene: -
V gene: TRBV10-3

CDR3 DNA: TGTGCCAGCAGTTACCCCGAAGCCCTCTATGGCTACACCTTC
CDR3 protein: CASSYPEALYGYTF
J gene: TRBJ1-2
clone size: -
D gene: -
V gene: TRBV6-5

CDR3 DNA: TGTGCCAGCAGCCAAAGCGGGAACACCGGGGAGCTGTTTTTT
CDR3 protein: CASSQSGNTGELFF
J gene: TRBJ2-2
clone size: -
D gene: -
V gene: TRBV3-1/TRBV3-2

CDR3 DNA: TGTGCCAGCAGCGTTGTATCGTCGGCGGGCCAAGAGACCCAGTACTTC
CDR3 protein: CASSVVSSAGQETQYF
J gene: TRBJ2-5
clone size: -
D gene: -
V gene: TRBV9

CDR3 DNA: TGTGCCAGTAGTGAACGGCGGCACAGGGTACTAACTAATGAAAAACTGTTTTTT
CDR3 protein: CASSERRHRVLTNEKLFF
J gene: TRBJ1-4
clone size: -
D gene: -
V gene: TRBV19

CDR3 DNA: TGCGCCAGCAGCCCTTTACGGGACAGCCATAACACTGAAGCTTTCTTT
CDR3 protein: CASSPLRDSHNTEAFF
J gene: TRBJ1-1
clone size: -
D gene: TRBD1
V gene: TRBV5-1

CDR3 DNA: TGTGCCAGCAGCTCCGTAACCCGGACAGTCGGTACTGAAGCTTTCTTT
CDR3 protein: CASSSVTRTVGTEAFF
J gene: TRBJ1-1
clone size: once
D gene: -
V gene: TRBV7-9

CDR3 DNA: TGCGCCAGCAGCCTGGGACAGGGGATGAACACTGAAGCTTTCTTT
CDR3 protein: CASSLGQGMNTEAFF
J gene: TRBJ1-1
clone size: -
D gene: TRBD1
V gene: TRBV5-1

CDR3 DNA: TGTGCCACCAGTGACCAGTCTAGGTTTTTGTACGAGCAGTACTTC
CDR3 protein: CATSDQSRFLYEQYF
J gene: TRBJ2-7
clone size: -
D gene: -
V gene: TRBV24-1